These T cell receptor beta chains were read from a single sample in a study of shared clonotypes between healthy human individuals. Some clones are missing from TCRdb's copy, which holds only in-frame ones; the method was immunoSEQ multiplex PCR. The data show fewer than 850,000 clones, around 72% seen once. The sequenced sample was memory CD4+ T cells sorted from blood. Receptor source: a woman aged 30 to 39 in good health. Each CDR3 is given with its conserved first and last residue. The order of the fields is D gene, V gene, clone size, J gene, CDR3 DNA, CDR3 protein. A D gene is named only where the DNA matches it firmly. The size entry is marked missing in some rows and otherwise reads once, few, many or a size class.

d_gene: -
v_gene: TRBV7-2
abundance: -
j_gene: TRBJ2-7
CDR3nt: TGTGCCAGCAGCTTCACTTATAGCTACGAGCAGTACTTC
CDR3aa: CASSFTYSYEQYF

d_gene: TRBD1
v_gene: TRBV29-1
abundance: -
j_gene: TRBJ2-2
CDR3nt: TGCAGCGCCTACCGGAGGGACAGGCCGAACACCGGGGAGCTGTTTTTT
CDR3aa: CSAYRRDRPNTGELFF

d_gene: -
v_gene: TRBV12-2
abundance: once
j_gene: TRBJ2-7
CDR3nt: TGTGCAAGTCGCTTAGGAATGCGGGAGGATAACTACGAGCAGTACTTC
CDR3aa: CASRLGMREDNYEQYF

d_gene: -
v_gene: TRBV2
abundance: -
j_gene: TRBJ2-6
CDR3nt: TGTGCCAGCAGCCGGCTTGTTTCCGGGGCCAACGTCCTGACTTTC
CDR3aa: CASSRLVSGANVLTF

d_gene: -
v_gene: TRBV6-1
abundance: few
j_gene: TRBJ1-1
CDR3nt: TGTGCCAGCAATAGGGGGAGGAACACTGAAGCTTTCTTT
CDR3aa: CASNRGRNTEAFF

d_gene: TRBD2
v_gene: TRBV5-1
abundance: -
j_gene: TRBJ2-1
CDR3nt: TGCGCCAGCAGCCAAGGGTGGGAGGGTCTTAATGAGCAGTTCTTC
CDR3aa: CASSQGWEGLNEQFF

d_gene: -
v_gene: TRBV2
abundance: -
j_gene: TRBJ1-4
CDR3nt: TGTGCCAGCAGTGCCCAGACAGCAACTAATGAAAAACTGTTTTTT
CDR3aa: CASSAQTATNEKLFF

d_gene: -
v_gene: TRBV19
abundance: once
j_gene: TRBJ2-3
CDR3nt: TGTGCCAGTAGTATCCTGGACGACCCCGCCGATACGCAGTATTTT
CDR3aa: CASSILDDPADTQYF

d_gene: -
v_gene: TRBV11-2
abundance: -
j_gene: TRBJ1-1
CDR3nt: TGTGCCAGCGGGGCGCGGGGGCTCGGCACTGAAGCTTTCTTT
CDR3aa: CASGARGLGTEAFF

d_gene: -
v_gene: TRBV6-1
abundance: -
j_gene: TRBJ2-2
CDR3nt: TGTGCCAGCTCGGGAGAAGCGAACACCGGGGAGCTGTTTTTT
CDR3aa: CASSGEANTGELFF

d_gene: -
v_gene: TRBV25-1
abundance: once
j_gene: TRBJ2-6
CDR3nt: TGTGCCAGCAGTGAATCGTTGGGCACGTCTGGGGCCAACGTCCTGACTTTC
CDR3aa: CASSESLGTSGANVLTF

d_gene: -
v_gene: TRBV7-2
abundance: -
j_gene: TRBJ1-5
CDR3nt: TGTGCCAGCAGCCCAGCGACAGGTCAGCCCCAGCATTTT
CDR3aa: CASSPATGQPQHF

d_gene: -
v_gene: TRBV2
abundance: many
j_gene: TRBJ1-4
CDR3nt: TGTGCCAGCAGGATAGACGGGACGGCTAATGAAAAACTGTTTTTT
CDR3aa: CASRIDGTANEKLFF

d_gene: -
v_gene: TRBV18
abundance: -
j_gene: TRBJ2-5
CDR3nt: TGTGCCAGCTCACCACCGGGCCAACCGGGAGAGACCCAGTACTTC
CDR3aa: CASSPPGQPGETQYF

d_gene: -
v_gene: TRBV4-2
abundance: -
j_gene: TRBJ1-2
CDR3nt: TGTGCCAGCAGCCAGGGGGGATCTTACGGCCACACCTTC
CDR3aa: CASSQGGSYGHTF

d_gene: -
v_gene: TRBV19
abundance: many
j_gene: TRBJ1-3
CDR3nt: TGTGCCAGTAGTATAAGCAAATCCGGAAACACCATATATTTT
CDR3aa: CASSISKSGNTIYF

d_gene: TRBD2
v_gene: TRBV6-5
abundance: -
j_gene: TRBJ2-1
CDR3nt: TGTGCCAGCAATCCTAGCGGGAGTCTCAATGAGCAGTTCTTC
CDR3aa: CASNPSGSLNEQFF

d_gene: TRBD2
v_gene: TRBV2
abundance: -
j_gene: TRBJ2-7
CDR3nt: TGTGCCACCAGACTAGCGTCGTACGAGCAGTACTTC
CDR3aa: CATRLASYEQYF

d_gene: -
v_gene: TRBV29-1
abundance: -
j_gene: TRBJ2-7
CDR3nt: TGCAGCGTCCTGGGGCGGGCTAGTGGGATCTCCTACGAGCAGTACTTC
CDR3aa: CSVLGRASGISYEQYF

d_gene: -
v_gene: TRBV21-1
abundance: -
j_gene: TRBJ2-7
CDR3nt: TGTGCCAGCAGGCAAAAGTTGAGGTTCCACGAGCAGTACTTC
CDR3aa: CASRQKLRFHEQYF

d_gene: -
v_gene: TRBV2
abundance: few
j_gene: TRBJ2-7
CDR3nt: TGTGCCAGCAAAGGCACCTACTACGAGCAGTACTTC
CDR3aa: CASKGTYYEQYF

d_gene: -
v_gene: TRBV5-1
abundance: -
j_gene: TRBJ2-5
CDR3nt: TGCGCCAGCGGGGAGAGTCCCCTTGCCCAGTACTTC
CDR3aa: CASGESPLAQYF

d_gene: -
v_gene: TRBV7-9
abundance: many
j_gene: TRBJ2-2
CDR3nt: TGTGCCAGCAGCTTAGATGAGGGCGGGGAGCTGTTTTTT
CDR3aa: CASSLDEGGELFF

d_gene: TRBD1
v_gene: TRBV2
abundance: -
j_gene: TRBJ2-7
CDR3nt: TGTGCCAGCAGGCCCGGGACAGACACCTACGAGCAGTACTTC
CDR3aa: CASRPGTDTYEQYF

d_gene: -
v_gene: TRBV18
abundance: -
j_gene: TRBJ2-3
CDR3nt: TGTGCCAGCTCAGGGGGCACAGATACGCAGTATTTT
CDR3aa: CASSGGTDTQYF

d_gene: -
v_gene: TRBV28
abundance: few
j_gene: TRBJ2-7
CDR3nt: TGTGCCAGCAGTTTCGGCAGGGTAACGGGTGAGCAGTACTTC
CDR3aa: CASSFGRVTGEQYF

d_gene: -
v_gene: TRBV11-2
abundance: -
j_gene: TRBJ2-3
CDR3nt: TGTGCCAGCAGCTCTGGTGGGGGGCGGATGACAGATACGCAGTATTTT
CDR3aa: CASSSGGGRMTDTQYF

d_gene: -
v_gene: TRBV28
abundance: few
j_gene: TRBJ1-5
CDR3nt: TGTGCCAGCAGACCTTCGGGGACGGGGAATCAGCCCCAGCATTTT
CDR3aa: CASRPSGTGNQPQHF

d_gene: TRBD2
v_gene: TRBV27
abundance: -
j_gene: TRBJ2-2
CDR3nt: TGTGCCAGCAGTTTACGGAAGCTAGCGGGAGTCCACGGGGAGCTGTTTTTT
CDR3aa: CASSLRKLAGVHGELFF

d_gene: -
v_gene: TRBV11-2
abundance: -
j_gene: TRBJ1-1
CDR3nt: TGTGCCAGCAGCCGGGTCTTTGTTAGATCTGGCACTGAAGCTTTCTTT
CDR3aa: CASSRVFVRSGTEAFF

d_gene: -
v_gene: TRBV28
abundance: -
j_gene: TRBJ1-2
CDR3nt: TGTGCCAGCAGTTTGCAACAGGACCCTGGCTACACCTTC
CDR3aa: CASSLQQDPGYTF